This TCR beta chain was recorded in a study of OX40 agonist ivuxolimab in advanced cancers. As for the study more broadly: The costimulatory receptor OX40 (CD134) was targeted by ivuxolimab, a fully human IgG2 agonistic monoclonal antibody. Prior anti-PD-1, anti-PD-L1 or anti-CTLA-4 therapy was permitted, and 35% to 40% of dose-escalation patients had received checkpoint inhibitors. The paper describes the monotherapy dose-escalation part (N of about 52 patients) of the phase I trial of ivuxolimab. The purpose of peripheral TCRbeta sequencing was to test whether ivuxolimab changed TCR sequence diversity and led to clonal T-cell expansion. Of the roughly 54 dose-escalation patients, hepatocellular carcinoma was present in approximately 20, melanoma in roughly 15, renal cell carcinoma in 9 and head and neck cancer in 9. Intravenous ivuxolimab was administered to patients every 2 weeks at six dose levels: 0.01, 0.1, 0.3, 1.5, 3 and 10 mg/kg. In the dose-escalation cohort, roughly four fifths of patients were male, and the mean age was about 55 years, with a range of 23 to 79. Three dose-escalation patients achieved partial responses, one with hepatocellular carcinoma and two with cutaneous melanoma.

For sequencing of the TCRbeta CDR3 region, genomic DNA was extracted from the sorted cells. TCRbeta CDR3 regions were sequenced using the immunoSEQ Assay. This is the immuneACCESS table as TCRdb keeps it, with only in-frame sequences that have V and J called. A part of the clones is gone; compared with another copy, unresolved V genes explain less than half, and the rest is unexplained. The sample has approximately 97,000 clones on record, approximately 87% of them singletons. The top ten clonotypes cover less than 6.5% of the sample. Results and caveats for the whole study, not just this receptor: In partial responders in the 0.1-3.0 mg/kg groups, normalized peripheral clonal expansion was found to be among the lowest, especially among CD8+ T cells. At doses of 0.1 to 3.0 mg/kg, clonal expansion of both CD4+ and CD8+ blood T cells was observed from baseline to week 6. Low levels of normalized T-cell clonal expansion were also shown by some nonresponding patients. Antigen specificity was not determined for the clonally expanded peripheral T cells. On average, CD8+ T cells showed more expanded clones than CD4+ T cells after ivuxolimab.

At the junction V is shortened by 3 bases and J by 6 bases, with 13 bases in between. The germline V gene provides CDR1 SGDLS and CDR2 YYNGEE. The CDR3 goes from the cysteine to the phenylalanine over 14 residues. The only DNA kept is the CDR3, 42 bases in frame from the first base. Points on this clone: The target of this receptor is not known. Base qualities were left out, and no much larger clone turns up one base away.

Patients with autoimmune disease history or receiving systemic immunosuppression were excluded from the trial. In every dose cohort, peripheral blood was drawn for TCR sequencing at baseline, cycle 4 day 1, and cycle 7 day 1. Samples came from an open-label, multicenter, first-in-human phase I dose-escalation trial of ivuxolimab. Adults with locally advanced or metastatic melanoma, renal cell, hepatocellular, or head and neck squamous cell carcinoma were enrolled in the trial. CD4+ and CD8+ T cells were sorted separately from peripheral blood before TCR sequencing. The V and J segments used are TRBV9 and TRBJ2-1; D gene: possibly TRBD2, on 5 matching bases. The source of this sequence is an adult with an advanced solid tumor such as melanoma, head and neck, liver or kidney cancer. The sequencing here drew on CD4+ or CD8+ T cells sorted from blood, taken in a trial of the OX40 agonist ivuxolimab. The DNA sequence reads TGTGCCAGCAGCGCCCGCCAAGGAGGCAATGAGCAGTTCTTC. This translates into CASSARQGGNEQFF.